The 21 T cell receptor beta chains listed next were all sequenced from one sample in a study of blood T cell repertoires in COVID-19. TCRdb keeps only in-frame clones here, not all; method: immunoSEQ multiplex PCR. The sample includes approximately 280,000 clones, 85% to 90% of them seen just once. The sample comprised PBMCs or T cells enriched from blood (not recorded which). The source is a woman aged 55-69 years who had recovered from COVID-19.

Here the CDR3 reads CASSGGTVSGANVLTF. DNA of the CDR3: TGTGCCAGCAGTGGGGGGACAGTCTCTGGGGCCAACGTCCTGACTTTC. The gene calls are TRBV6-4 and TRBJ2-6, with TRBD1 identical over 7 bases. Per the germline V gene, CDR1 is MRHNA and CDR2 is SNTAGT. The J segment lost 0 bases and the V segment lost 4 bases, leaving 3 bases of the junction unmatched. CDR3 length equals 16 residues.

As regards this clone: The same CDR3 can be traced to other DNA sequences in this sample. The chain carries TRBV6-5 and TRBJ1-6; D is perhaps TRBD1 (5 bases). The CDR3 is 15 residues long. V lost 6 bases and J 0 bases, leaving 9 bases between the germline ends. Germline CDR1 reads MNHEY; CDR2 reads SVGAGI. The CDR3 region has the DNA TGTGCCAGCAGCCGAGACAGCTCCTATAATTCACCCCTCCACTTT. This codes for CASSRDSSYNSPLHF.

The chain couples TRBV11-2 to TRBJ1-4; tentative D call: TRBD1 (5 bases). CDR1 and CDR2 from the germline V gene are SGHAT and FQNNGV. Between the trimmed V and J ends, which lost 2 bases and 8 bases, there was a span of 18 bases. The CDR3 has 16 residues. This chain's CDR3 is CASSLKWVAGKEKLFF. The CDR3 DNA sequence: TGTGCCAGCAGCTTAAAATGGGTGGCAGGGAAGGAAAAACTGTTTTTT.

This clone has just one count. V is TRBV10-1 and J is TRBJ2-1; D is perhaps TRBD2 (6 bases). Germline-derived CDR1 and CDR2 are WNHNN and SYGVQD (reference sequence). With 3 bases removed from V and 9 bases from J, the gap between germline ends came to 18 bases. The CDR3 is made up of 15 amino acids. The CDR3 nucleotides are TGCGCCAGCAGTGACTCCATAGCGGCCCTCGGTGAGCAGTTCTTC. This sequence encodes CASSDSIAALGEQFF.

J is TRBJ1-2 and V is TRBV5-4; 10 bases match TRBD1. This CDR3 comprises 14 residues. With 2 bases clipped from V and 5 bases from J, the junction kept 3 bases outside the gene matches. The germline V gene has CDR1 SGHNT and CDR2 YYREEE (reference sequence). The CDR3 reads CASSLVGQGYGYTF. DNA for the CDR3: TGTGCCAGCAGCTTAGTGGGACAGGGGTATGGCTACACCTTC. The full variable domain, rest sourced from reference TRBV5-4 and TRBJ1-2, is ETGVTQSPTHLIKTRGQQVTLRCSSQSGHNTVSWYQQALGQGPQFIFQYYREEENGRGNFPPRFSGLQFPNYSSELNVNALELDDSALYLCASSLVGQGYGYTFGSGTRLTVV.

The J gene is TRBJ1-6, the V gene TRBV18; D unclear. Looked up from germline, CDR1 is KGHSH and CDR2 is LQKENI. The CDR3 loop spans 15 amino acids. Trimming removed 3 bases at V and 9 bases at J, with 15 bases between. CDR3 sequence reads: CASSPSLPVTSPLHF. The CDR3 DNA follows: TGTGCCAGCTCACCTTCTCTGCCGGTAACTTCACCCCTCCACTTT. The entire variable domain, with the rest obtained from reference TRBV18 and TRBJ1-6, is as follows: NAGVMQNPRHLVRRRGQEARLRCSPMKGHSHVYWYRQLPEEGLKFMVYLQKENIIDESGMPKERFSAEFPKEGPSILRIQQVVRGDSAAYFCASSPSLPVTSPLHFGNGTRLTVT.

The chain combines TRBV10-1 with TRBJ1-1; D uncertain. Germline-derived CDR1 and CDR2 are WNHNN and SYGVQD (reference sequence). The germline V and J ends were trimmed by 1 base and 4 bases, with 10 bases remaining between them. The length of the CDR3 is 14 residues. DNA of the CDR3: TGCGCCAGCAGTGAGTGGCAGGTGGGCACTGAAGCTTTCTTT. Protein product: CASSEWQVGTEAFF.

The CDR3 spells CASSLGAGTSGRDEQFF. CDR3 nucleotide sequence: TGTGCCAGCAGCTTAGGGGCCGGGACTAGCGGGAGGGATGAGCAGTTCTTC. The chain has TRBV11-3 and TRBJ2-1; 16 bases agree with TRBD2. The CDR3 runs to 17 residues. After removal of 1 base from V and 8 bases from J, the junction contained 5 bases not matched to a gene. CDR1 is SGHNT, CDR2 YENEEA, per germline.

The chain employs TRBV28 and TRBJ1-2; a weak D match, TRBD1 (6 bases). The CDR3 runs 16 residues. Germline V gives CDR1 MDHEN, CDR2 SYDVKM. Trimming left V 8 bases short and J 4 bases short, with 23 bases between. CDR3 nucleotide sequence: TGTGCCAGCTCCAGGGGCTCGAAGGTAAAAGGCTATGGCTACACCTTC. Amino acid sequence: CASSRGSKVKGYGYTF.

This clone was picked up a small number of times. The chain has TRBV30 and TRBJ2-7; 11 bases match TRBD2. The CDR3 is made up of 14 amino acids. The V segment lost 2 bases and the J segment 1 base; nucleotides outside the gene matches: 1. Germline CDR1 reads GTSNPN; CDR2 reads SVGIG (reference sequence). The CDR3 region has the DNA TGTGCCTGGAGTAGACTAGCGGGGTCCTACGAGCAGTACTTC. This sequence encodes CAWSRLAGSYEQYF.

The chain couples TRBV10-3 to TRBJ2-7, with 9 bases fitting TRBD2. This CDR3 comprises 15 residues. V shed 0 bases, J shed 4 bases, and the junction held 4 bases outside the gene matches. Germline CDR1 ENHRY, CDR2 SYGVKD. The CDR3 DNA sequence: TGTGCCATCAGTGAGTCTCCTAGCGGGATGTACGAGCAGTACTTC. This translates into CAISESPSGMYEQYF.

The chain has TRBV5-1 and TRBJ2-1; D is perhaps TRBD1 (5 bases). V lost 6 bases, J lost 4 bases, and 11 bases lay in between. Germline V CDR1 and CDR2: SGHRS, YFSETQ. The CDR3 spans 13 residues. The CDR3, as DNA: TGCGCCAGCACCCTGGGGCGGTACAATGAGCAGTTCTTC. Translating gives CASTLGRYNEQFF.

The chain joins TRBV5-6 to TRBJ2-7, with TRBD2 matching over 8 bases. The CDR3 loop spans 14 amino acids. Trimming cost V 0 bases and J 4 bases; bases outside gene matches: 3. Germline-derived CDR1 and CDR2 are SGHDT and YYEEEE. The CDR3 DNA reads as TGTGCCAGCAGCTTGGTCCGGGAGGGGTACGAGCAGTACTTC. Translating it yields CASSLVREGYEQYF.

This chain joins TRBV30 and TRBJ1-3; D unclear. The CDR3 covers 16 residues. Looked up from germline, CDR1 is GTSNPN and CDR2 is SVGIG (reference sequence). Trimming took 5 bases from V and 4 from J, leaving 21 bases between them. The chain's CDR3 is CAWGYRPTSYGNTIYF. Written as DNA, the CDR3 is TGTGCCTGGGGCTACAGACCTACCTCGTACGGAAACACCATATATTTT.

This clone has just one count. The chain recombines TRBV10-3 with TRBJ1-2; weak D call: TRBD1 (6 bases). The CDR3 covers 13 residues. Germline V gives CDR1 ENHRY, CDR2 SYGVKD. V gave up 9 bases and J gave up 1 base, with 12 bases separating them. The CDR3 sequence is CAMRTDGNYGYTF. CDR3 bases: TGTGCCATGAGGACAGATGGTAACTATGGCTACACCTTC.

The CDR3 region is CASSPEWGGPEKLFF. CDR3 DNA: TGTGCCAGCAGCCCCGAGTGGGGGGGGCCGGAAAAACTGTTTTTT. This chain connects TRBV3-1 (or the pseudogene TRBV3-2) to TRBJ1-4; TRBD1 might be the D (6 bases). The CDR3 has 15 residues. Germline-derived CDR1 and CDR2 are LGHDT and YNNKEL (reference sequence). V lost 4 bases and J 8 bases, leaving 17 bases between the germline ends.

The sample holds a few counts of this clone. The chain uses TRBV7-8 and TRBJ2-5; D gene ambiguous. Germline lookup yields CDR1 SGHVS and CDR2 FQNEAQ. Trimming took off 2 bases at V and 5 bases at J, with 12 bases between the two ends. The CDR3 is made up of 14 amino acids. The CDR3 DNA reads TGTGCCAGCAGCTTAAGGTTTGCGGTGGAGACCCAGTACTTC. It encodes CASSLRFAVETQYF.

V usage is TRBV28 and J usage is TRBJ1-3; TRBD1 matches at 8 bases. The CDR3 totals 14 residues. The V gene's germline CDR1 is MDHEN and CDR2 SYDVKM. The CDR3 nucleotides read TGTGCGACAATATTGACAGGGGCTGGAAACACCATATATTTT. This codes for CATILTGAGNTIYF.

This clone is a singleton in its sample. V gene TRBV6-5 combines with J gene TRBJ1-2, with 9 bases lining up with TRBD1. Germline V gene data show CDR1 as MNHEY and CDR2 as SVGAGI. With V trimmed by 5 bases and J by 5 bases, 3 bases remained unmatched. There are 13 residues in the CDR3. The CDR3 bases are TGTGCCAGCAGTCGGACAGGGGTTTATGGCTACACCTTC. Translating it yields CASSRTGVYGYTF.

This chain uses TRBV5-4 with TRBJ1-2; the D gene is possibly TRBD1 (5 bases). Deletions cut 7 bases from V and 7 bases from J, with 20 bases between. The germline gives CDR1 SGHNT, CDR2 YYREEE (reference sequence). The CDR3 has 14 residues. This CDR3 reads CASRGGGLRVGYTF. As DNA, the CDR3 is TGTGCCAGCCGTGGGGGAGGGCTTCGAGTTGGCTACACCTTC.

The V and J genes are TRBV7-8 and TRBJ2-7; weak D call: TRBD1 (6 bases). The CDR3 runs 16 residues. Trimming pared 4 bases from V and 5 bases from J, leaving 21 bases between. Per germline, CDR1 SGHVS and CDR2 FQNEAQ. Here the CDR3 reads CASSSQKGDIRHEQYF. The DNA for the CDR3 is TGTGCCAGCAGCTCCCAAAAGGGGGACATCCGCCACGAGCAGTACTTC.